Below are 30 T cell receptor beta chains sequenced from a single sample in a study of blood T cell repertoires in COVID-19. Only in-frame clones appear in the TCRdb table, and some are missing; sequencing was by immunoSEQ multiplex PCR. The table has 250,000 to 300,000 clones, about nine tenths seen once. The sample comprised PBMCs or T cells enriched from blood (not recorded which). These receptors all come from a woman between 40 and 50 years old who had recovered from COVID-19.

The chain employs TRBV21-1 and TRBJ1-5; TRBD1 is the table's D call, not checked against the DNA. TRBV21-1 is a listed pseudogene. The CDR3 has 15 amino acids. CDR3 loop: CASSKDDTSNQPQHF. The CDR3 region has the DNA TGTGCCAGCAGCAAAGACGACACTAGCAATCAGCCCCAGCATTTT.

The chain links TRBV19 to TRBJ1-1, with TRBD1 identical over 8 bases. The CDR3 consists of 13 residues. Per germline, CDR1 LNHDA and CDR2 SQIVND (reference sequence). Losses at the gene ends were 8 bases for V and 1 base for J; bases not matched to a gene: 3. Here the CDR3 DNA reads TGTGCCAGTCGGGACAGGACGAACACTGAAGCTTTCTTT. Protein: CASRDRTNTEAFF.

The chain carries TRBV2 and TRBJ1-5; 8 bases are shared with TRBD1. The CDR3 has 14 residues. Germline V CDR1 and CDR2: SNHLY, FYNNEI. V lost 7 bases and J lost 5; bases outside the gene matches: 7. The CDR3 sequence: CASTLTGADQPQHF. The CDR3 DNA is TGTGCCAGCACCCTGACAGGGGCGGATCAGCCCCAGCATTTT.

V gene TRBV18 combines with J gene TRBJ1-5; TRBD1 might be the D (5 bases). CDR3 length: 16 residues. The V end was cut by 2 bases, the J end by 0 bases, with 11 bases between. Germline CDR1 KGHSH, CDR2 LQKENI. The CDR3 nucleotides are TGTGCCAGCTCACCATTTGGGGGGGATAGCAATCAGCCCCAGCATTTT. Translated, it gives CASSPFGGDSNQPQHF.

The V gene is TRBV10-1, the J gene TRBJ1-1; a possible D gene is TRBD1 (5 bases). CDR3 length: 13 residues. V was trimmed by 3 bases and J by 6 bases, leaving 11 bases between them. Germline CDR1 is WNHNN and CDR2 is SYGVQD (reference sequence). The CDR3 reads CASSDEGRSEAFF. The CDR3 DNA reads TGCGCCAGCAGTGACGAGGGGAGGTCTGAAGCTTTCTTT.

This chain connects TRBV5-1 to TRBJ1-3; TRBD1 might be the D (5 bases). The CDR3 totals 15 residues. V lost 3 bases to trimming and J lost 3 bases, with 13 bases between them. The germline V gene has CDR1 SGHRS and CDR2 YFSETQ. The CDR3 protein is CASSYQGSIGNTIYF. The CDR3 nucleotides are TGCGCCAGCAGCTATCAGGGTTCGATTGGAAACACCATATATTTT. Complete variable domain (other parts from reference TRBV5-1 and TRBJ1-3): KAGVTQTPRYLIKTRGQQVTLSCSPISGHRSVSWYQQTPGQGLQFLFEYFSETQRNKGNFPGRFSGRQFSNSRSEMNVSTLELGDSALYLCASSYQGSIGNTIYFGEGSWLTVV.

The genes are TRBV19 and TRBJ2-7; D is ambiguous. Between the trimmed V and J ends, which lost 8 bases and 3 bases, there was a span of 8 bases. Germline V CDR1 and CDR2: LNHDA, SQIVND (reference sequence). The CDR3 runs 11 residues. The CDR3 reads CASGADYEQYF. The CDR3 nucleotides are TGTGCCAGTGGAGCCGACTACGAGCAGTACTTC.

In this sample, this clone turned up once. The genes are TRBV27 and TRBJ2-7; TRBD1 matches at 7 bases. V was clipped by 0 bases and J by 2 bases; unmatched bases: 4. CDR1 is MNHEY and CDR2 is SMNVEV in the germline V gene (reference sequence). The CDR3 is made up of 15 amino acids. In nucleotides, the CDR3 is TGTGCCAGCAGTTTATCCGGGACAGTTCCCTACGAGCAGTACTTC. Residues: CASSLSGTVPYEQYF.

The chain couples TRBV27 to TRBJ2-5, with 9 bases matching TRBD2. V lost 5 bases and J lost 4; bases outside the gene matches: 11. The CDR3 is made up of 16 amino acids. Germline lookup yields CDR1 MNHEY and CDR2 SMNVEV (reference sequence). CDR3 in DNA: TGTGCCAGCAGTCCGAATCTAGCGGGGACGGGAGAGACCCAGTACTTC. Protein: CASSPNLAGTGETQYF.

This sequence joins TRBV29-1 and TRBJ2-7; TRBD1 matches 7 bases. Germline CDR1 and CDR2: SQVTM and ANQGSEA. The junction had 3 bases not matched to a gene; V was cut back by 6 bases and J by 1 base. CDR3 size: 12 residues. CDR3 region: CSVTGDSYEQYF. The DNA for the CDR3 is TGCAGCGTAACAGGGGATTCCTACGAGCAGTACTTC.

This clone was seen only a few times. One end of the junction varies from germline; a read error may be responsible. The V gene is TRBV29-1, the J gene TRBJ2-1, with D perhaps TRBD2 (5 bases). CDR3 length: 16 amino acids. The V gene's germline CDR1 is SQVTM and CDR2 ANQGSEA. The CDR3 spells CSVDAEDRTAYTEQFF. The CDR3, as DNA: TGCAGCGTCGATGCGGAGGATCGGACGGCCTACACTGAGCAGTTCTTC.

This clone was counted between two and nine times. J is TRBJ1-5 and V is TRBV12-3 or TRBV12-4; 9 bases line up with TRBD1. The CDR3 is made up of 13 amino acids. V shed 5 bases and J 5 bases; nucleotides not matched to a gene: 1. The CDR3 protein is CASSRTGDQPQHF. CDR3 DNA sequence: TGTGCCAGCAGTCGGACAGGGGATCAGCCCCAGCATTTT.

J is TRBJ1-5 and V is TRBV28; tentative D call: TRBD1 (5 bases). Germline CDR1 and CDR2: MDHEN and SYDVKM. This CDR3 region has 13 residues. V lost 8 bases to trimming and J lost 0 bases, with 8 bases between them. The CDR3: CASGGYSNQPQHF. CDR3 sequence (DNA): TGTGCCAGCGGGGGGTATAGCAATCAGCCCCAGCATTTT.

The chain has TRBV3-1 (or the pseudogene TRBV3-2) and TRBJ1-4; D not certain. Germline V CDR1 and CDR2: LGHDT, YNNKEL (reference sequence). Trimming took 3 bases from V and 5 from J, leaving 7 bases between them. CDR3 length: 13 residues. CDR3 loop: CASSQGFNEKLFF. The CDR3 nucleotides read TGTGCCAGCAGCCAGGGCTTCAATGAAAAACTGTTTTTT.

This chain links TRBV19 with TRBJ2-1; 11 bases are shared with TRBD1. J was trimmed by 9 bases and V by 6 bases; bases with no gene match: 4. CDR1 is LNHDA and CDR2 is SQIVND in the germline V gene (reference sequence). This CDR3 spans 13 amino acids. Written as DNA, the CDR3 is TGTGCCAGTAGCAGGGACAGGGGGAGTGAGCAGTTCTTC. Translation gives CASSRDRGSEQFF.

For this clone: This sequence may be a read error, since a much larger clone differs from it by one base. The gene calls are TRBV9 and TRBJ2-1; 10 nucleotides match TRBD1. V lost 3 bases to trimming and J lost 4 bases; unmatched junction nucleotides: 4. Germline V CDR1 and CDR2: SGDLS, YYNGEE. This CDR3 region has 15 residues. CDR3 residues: CASSAGQGRYNEQFF. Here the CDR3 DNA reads TGTGCCAGCAGCGCGGGACAGGGGAGATACAATGAGCAGTTCTTC.

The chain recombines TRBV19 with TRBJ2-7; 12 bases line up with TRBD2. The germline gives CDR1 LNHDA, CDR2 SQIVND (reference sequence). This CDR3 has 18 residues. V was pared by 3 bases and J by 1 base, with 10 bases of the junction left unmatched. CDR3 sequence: CASSMRLAGGPGSYEQYF. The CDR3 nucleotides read TGTGCCAGTAGTATGAGGCTAGCGGGAGGGCCTGGATCCTACGAGCAGTACTTC. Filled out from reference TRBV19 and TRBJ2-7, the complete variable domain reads DGGITQSPKYLFRKEGQNVTLSCEQNLNHDAMYWYRQDPGQGLRLIYYSQIVNDFQKGDIAEGYSVSREKKESFPLTVTSAQKNPTAFYLCASSMRLAGGPGSYEQYFGPGTRLTVT.

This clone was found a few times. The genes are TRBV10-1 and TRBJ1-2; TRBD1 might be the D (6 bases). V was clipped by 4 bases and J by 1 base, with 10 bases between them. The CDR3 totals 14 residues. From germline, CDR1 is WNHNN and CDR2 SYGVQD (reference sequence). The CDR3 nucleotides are TGCGCCAGCAGTGTACAGGGAATTAACTATGGCTACACCTTC. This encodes CASSVQGINYGYTF.

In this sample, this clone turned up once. The CDR3 spells CSAAGGTVEGSGANVLTF. CDR3 DNA sequence: TGCAGCGCTGCAGGGGGGACTGTCGAGGGGAGTGGGGCCAACGTCCTGACTTTC. This chain uses TRBV29-1 with TRBJ2-6; tentatively, D is TRBD1 (7 bases). The CDR3 extends over 18 amino acids. V lost 7 bases, J lost 3 bases, and 25 bases lay in between. Germline V gene sequence: CDR1 SQVTM, CDR2 ANQGSEA.

The CDR3 region has the DNA TGTGCCAGCAGCCAAGATTTGCAGGGGTCTCAGCCCCAGCATTTT. Residues: CASSQDLQGSQPQHF. The rearrangement joins TRBV4-2 to TRBJ1-5, with a possible D match to TRBD1 (6 bases). The CDR3 consists of 15 residues. Deletions cut 0 bases from V and 6 bases from J, with 12 bases between. Germline CDR1 reads LGHNA; CDR2 reads YNFKEQ.

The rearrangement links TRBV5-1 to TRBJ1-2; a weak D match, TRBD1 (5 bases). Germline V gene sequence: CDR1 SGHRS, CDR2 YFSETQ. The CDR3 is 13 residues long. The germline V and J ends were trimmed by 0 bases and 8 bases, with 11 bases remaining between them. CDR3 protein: CASSLVPGGGYTF. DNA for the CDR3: TGCGCCAGCAGCTTGGTACCGGGGGGAGGCTACACCTTC. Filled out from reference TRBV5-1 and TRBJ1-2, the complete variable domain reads KAGVTQTPRYLIKTRGQQVTLSCSPISGHRSVSWYQQTPGQGLQFLFEYFSETQRNKGNFPGRFSGRQFSNSRSEMNVSTLELGDSALYLCASSLVPGGGYTFGSGTRLTVV.

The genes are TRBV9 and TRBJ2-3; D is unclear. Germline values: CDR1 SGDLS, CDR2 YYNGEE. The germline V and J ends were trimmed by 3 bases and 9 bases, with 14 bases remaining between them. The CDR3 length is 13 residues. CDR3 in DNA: TGTGCCAGCAGCGCCGGATTGTCAGGCACGCAGTATTTT. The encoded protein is CASSAGLSGTQYF.

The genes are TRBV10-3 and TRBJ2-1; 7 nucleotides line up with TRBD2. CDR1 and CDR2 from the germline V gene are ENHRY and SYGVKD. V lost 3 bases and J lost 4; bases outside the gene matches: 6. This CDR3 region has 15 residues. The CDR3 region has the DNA TGTGCCATCAGTGAAGGGAGGGCCGCATACAATGAGCAGTTCTTC. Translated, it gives CAISEGRAAYNEQFF.

The CDR3 nucleotides read TGTGCCAGCAGCCGTGGGACAGCCTACAACACCGGGGAGCTGTTTTTT. It translates to CASSRGTAYNTGELFF. The rearrangement joins TRBV9 to TRBJ2-2; 7 nucleotides match TRBD1. The CDR3 contains 16 residues. Germline loops: CDR1 SGDLS, CDR2 YYNGEE. The junction had 8 bases not matched to a gene; V was cut back by 4 bases and J by 2 bases.

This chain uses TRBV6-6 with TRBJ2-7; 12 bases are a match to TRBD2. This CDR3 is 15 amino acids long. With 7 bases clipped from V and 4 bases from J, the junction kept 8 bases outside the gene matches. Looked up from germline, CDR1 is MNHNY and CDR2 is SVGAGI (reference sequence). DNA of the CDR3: TGTGCCAGCATACCGACTAGCGGGAGTGGTTACGAGCAGTACTTC. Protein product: CASIPTSGSGYEQYF.

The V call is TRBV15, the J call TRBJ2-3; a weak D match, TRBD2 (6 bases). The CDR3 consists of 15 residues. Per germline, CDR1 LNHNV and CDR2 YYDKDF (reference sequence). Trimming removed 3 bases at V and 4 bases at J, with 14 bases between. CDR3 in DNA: TGTGCCACCAGCAGGGCGGGGAGCAGGGCAGATACGCAGTATTTT. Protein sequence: CATSRAGSRADTQYF.

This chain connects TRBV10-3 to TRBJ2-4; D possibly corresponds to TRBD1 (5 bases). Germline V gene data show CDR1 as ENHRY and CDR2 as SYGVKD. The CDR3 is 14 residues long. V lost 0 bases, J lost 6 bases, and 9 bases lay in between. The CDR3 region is CAISESLQGNIQYF. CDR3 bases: TGTGCCATCAGTGAGTCGTTGCAGGGAAACATTCAGTACTTC.

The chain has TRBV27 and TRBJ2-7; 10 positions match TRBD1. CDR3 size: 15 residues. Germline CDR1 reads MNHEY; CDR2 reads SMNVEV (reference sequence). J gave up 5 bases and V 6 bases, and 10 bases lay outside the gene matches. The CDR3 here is CASSTRDRGRHEQYF. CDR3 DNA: TGTGCCAGCAGCACCCGGGACAGGGGTCGCCACGAGCAGTACTTC.

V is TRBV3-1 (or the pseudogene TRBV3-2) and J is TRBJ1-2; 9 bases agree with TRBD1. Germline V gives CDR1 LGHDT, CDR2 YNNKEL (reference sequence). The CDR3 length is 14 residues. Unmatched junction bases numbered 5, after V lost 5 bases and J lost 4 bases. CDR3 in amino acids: CASSYRGPGYGYTF. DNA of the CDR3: TGTGCCAGCAGCTACAGGGGGCCTGGCTATGGCTACACCTTC.

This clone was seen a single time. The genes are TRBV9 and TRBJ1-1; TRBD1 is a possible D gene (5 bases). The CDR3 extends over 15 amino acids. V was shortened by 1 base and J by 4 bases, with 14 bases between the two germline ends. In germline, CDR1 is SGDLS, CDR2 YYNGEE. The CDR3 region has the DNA TGTGCCAGCAGCGTAACAGGCAGGGAGGGCACTGAAGCTTTCTTT. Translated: CASSVTGREGTEAFF. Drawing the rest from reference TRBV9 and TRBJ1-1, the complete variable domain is DSGVTQTPKHLITATGQRVTLRCSPRSGDLSVYWYQQSLDQGLQFLIQYYNGEERAKGNILERFSAQQFPDLHSELNLSSLELGDSALYFCASSVTGREGTEAFFGQGTRLTVV.